This entry features one T cell receptor beta chain sequence. Its specific antigen is unknown. No much larger clone is present one base from it, and per-base qualities are unavailable. This record belongs to a study of T cell responses to AZD1222 COVID-19 vaccine (dated by TCRdb to the early 2020s). In terms of the full investigation: Because spike-specific TCR depth and breadth did not differ between the two schedules, AZD1222 recipients who got a second dose at roughly 4 weeks were pooled with those who got a second dose at roughly 12 weeks. A total of 230 to 250 trial participants underwent TCR sequencing, of whom around 200 received two doses of AZD1222 and about 26 received two doses of the MenACWY control vaccine. Enrollment into the trials was organized by age into subgroups of 18-55, 56-69 and 70-plus years, and those subgroups contained 148, 28 and 57 TCR-sequenced participants, respectively. The research as a whole found: Participants were mostly white British, with more females than males. The authors suggested clonal diversity may have been underestimated. Only five or six AZD1222 recipients were SARS-CoV-2 seropositive at baseline, limiting conclusions about previously exposed vaccinees. The 56-69-year group was small, and its depth increase did not reach significance, likely because of low power. The vaccine-associated CD4 TCRs covered the entire spike protein, and the dominant responses fell in regions 160-218 and 743-854. A significant rise in spike-specific TCR breadth and depth was observed after two AZD1222 doses relative to day 0 and relative to MenACWY recipients. Epitopes outside the regions mutated in the B.1.351 and B.1.1.7 variants were reportedly recognized by nearly half of the unique spike-specific TCRs. Because no day 14 peak-response samples were available, the repertoires could be characterized only after the peak T cell response.

The CDR3 regions of human TCRbeta chains were analyzed by immunosequencing. In the authors' own workflow: Repertoire TCRs were matched against a reference library of SARS-CoV-2-specific TCRs generated with the MIRA antigen-specificity platform. Breadth was defined as the fraction of unique TCRs that were SARS-CoV-2-associated, and depth was defined as the fraction of total T cells that were SARS-CoV-2-associated. Using the MIRA data, each spike-specific TCR was assigned both to the spike region to which the TCR was reactive and to a CD4 or CD8 class. Log10-transformed breadth and depth values were compared by one-way ANOVA with Sidak's multiple comparisons tests. This immuneACCESS table, as held by TCRdb, lists in-frame sequences with V and J called but not all clones. Of the missing ones, under half trace to an unresolved V gene in checked studies; the others have no known cause. V, J and clone size derive from that table, while D and trimming were established from the DNA sequence. This sample has roughly 120,000 clones in its table, and around 85% of those were observed once. Of the sample, about 6% is held by the ten largest clones.

The label giving this sample's time point can be read as: baseline before first vaccination. The vaccinee samples were drawn from two UK trials, COV001 and COV002, one of which was a single-blind randomized controlled phase 2/3 trial testing AZD1222 (ChAdOx1 nCoV-19) in healthy adults. For TCRbeta chain sequencing, PBMC samples were collected from trial participants at day 0 and at day 28 after the second dose. Per the germline V gene (reference sequence), SGHNT is the CDR1 and YYREEE is the CDR2. Including the terminal cysteine and phenylalanine, the CDR3 comprises 13 residues. Just the 39-base CDR3 DNA is kept, in frame starting at base 1. Between the V and J ends, shortened by 0 bases and 7 bases respectively, the junction contains 10 bases.

Recombination joined TRBV5-4 with TRBJ1-2, and perhaps TRBD1 as D gene, on 5 matching bases. The sequence derives from an adult in good health. This sample comprised peripheral blood, obtained on day 0 of AZD1222 vaccination. The DNA sequence is given as TGTGCCAGCAGCTTGGAGGCCGGGGGTGGCTACACCTTC. It translates to CASSLEAGGGYTF.